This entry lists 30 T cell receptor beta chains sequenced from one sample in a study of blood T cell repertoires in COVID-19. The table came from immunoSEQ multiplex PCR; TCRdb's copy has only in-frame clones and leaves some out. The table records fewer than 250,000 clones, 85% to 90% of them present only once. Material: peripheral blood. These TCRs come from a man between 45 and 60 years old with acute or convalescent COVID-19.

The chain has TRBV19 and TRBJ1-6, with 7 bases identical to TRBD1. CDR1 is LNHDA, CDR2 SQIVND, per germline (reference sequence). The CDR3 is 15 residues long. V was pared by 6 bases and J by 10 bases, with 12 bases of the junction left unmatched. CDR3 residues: CASRRGQDVSSPLHF. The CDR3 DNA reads TGTGCCAGTAGGCGCGGACAGGACGTTTCCTCACCCCTCCACTTT.

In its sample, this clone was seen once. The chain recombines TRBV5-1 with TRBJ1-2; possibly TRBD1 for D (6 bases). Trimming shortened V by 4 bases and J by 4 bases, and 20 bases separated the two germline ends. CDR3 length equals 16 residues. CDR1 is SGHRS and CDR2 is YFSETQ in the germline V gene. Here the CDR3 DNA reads TGCGCCAGCAGCCTCGGGGGGGCCGGTCCCCCCTATGGCTACACCTTC. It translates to CASSLGGAGPPYGYTF. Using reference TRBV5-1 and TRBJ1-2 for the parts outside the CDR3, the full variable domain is KAGVTQTPRYLIKTRGQQVTLSCSPISGHRSVSWYQQTPGQGLQFLFEYFSETQRNKGNFPGRFSGRQFSNSRSEMNVSTLELGDSALYLCASSLGGAGPPYGYTFGSGTRLTVV.

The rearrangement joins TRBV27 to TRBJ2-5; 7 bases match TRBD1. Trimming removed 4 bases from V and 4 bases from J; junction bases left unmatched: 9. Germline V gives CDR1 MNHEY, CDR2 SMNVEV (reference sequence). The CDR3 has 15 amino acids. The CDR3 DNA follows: TGTGCCAGCAGTTCGCCTACAGGGGTCGGAGAGACCCAGTACTTC. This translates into CASSSPTGVGETQYF.

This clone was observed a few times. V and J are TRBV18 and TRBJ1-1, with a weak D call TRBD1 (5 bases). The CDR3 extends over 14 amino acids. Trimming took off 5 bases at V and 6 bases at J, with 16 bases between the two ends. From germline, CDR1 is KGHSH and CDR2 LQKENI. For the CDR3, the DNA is TGTGCCAGCTCATCCTCTCCAGGGTACGCTGAAGCTTTCTTT. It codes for CASSSSPGYAEAFF.

CDR3 sequence (DNA): TGTGCCAGCAGGGGCCCCAGGGGCCTACGGGAACTGTTTTTT. Translation gives CASRGPRGLRELFF. The chain recombines TRBV6-6 with TRBJ1-4; D possibly corresponds to TRBD1 (6 bases). The germline V and J ends were trimmed by 6 bases and 12 bases, with 20 bases remaining between them. This CDR3 spans 14 amino acids. The germline V gene encodes CDR1 MNHNY and CDR2 SVGAGI (reference sequence).

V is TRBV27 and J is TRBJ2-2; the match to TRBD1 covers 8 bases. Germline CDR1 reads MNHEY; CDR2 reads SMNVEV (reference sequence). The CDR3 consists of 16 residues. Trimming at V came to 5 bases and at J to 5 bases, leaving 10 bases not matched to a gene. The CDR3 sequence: CASSPWTGKGTGELFF. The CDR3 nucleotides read TGTGCCAGCAGTCCATGGACAGGGAAGGGTACCGGGGAGCTGTTTTTT.

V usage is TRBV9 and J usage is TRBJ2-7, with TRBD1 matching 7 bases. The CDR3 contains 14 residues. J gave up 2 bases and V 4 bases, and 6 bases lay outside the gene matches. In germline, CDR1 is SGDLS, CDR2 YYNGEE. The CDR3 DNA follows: TGTGCCAGCAGCTTGACAGGGCGAGCCTACGAGCAGTACTTC. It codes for CASSLTGRAYEQYF.

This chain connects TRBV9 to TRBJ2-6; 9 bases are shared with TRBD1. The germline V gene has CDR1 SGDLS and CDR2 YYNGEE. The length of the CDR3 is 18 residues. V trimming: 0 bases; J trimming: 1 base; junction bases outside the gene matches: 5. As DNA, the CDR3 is TGTGCCAGCAGCGTAGGAGGGACAGGGTCGTCTGGGGCCAACGTCCTGACTTTC. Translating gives CASSVGGTGSSGANVLTF.

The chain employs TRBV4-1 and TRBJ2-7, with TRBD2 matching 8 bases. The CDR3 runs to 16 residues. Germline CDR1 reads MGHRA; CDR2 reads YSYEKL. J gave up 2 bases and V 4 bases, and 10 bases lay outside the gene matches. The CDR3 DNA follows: TGCGCCAGCAGCCTTAAAGCGGAGCGGGGGACCTACGAGCAGTACTTC. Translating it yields CASSLKAERGTYEQYF.

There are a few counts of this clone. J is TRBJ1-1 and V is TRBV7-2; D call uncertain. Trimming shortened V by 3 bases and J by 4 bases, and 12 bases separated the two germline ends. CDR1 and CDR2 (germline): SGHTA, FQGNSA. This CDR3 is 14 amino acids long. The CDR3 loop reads CASSFRERATEAFF. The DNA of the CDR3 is TGTGCCAGCAGCTTCCGGGAGAGGGCCACTGAAGCTTTCTTT. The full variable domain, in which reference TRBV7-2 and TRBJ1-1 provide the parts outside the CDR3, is GAGVSQSPSNKVTEKGKDVELRCDPISGHTALYWYRQSLGQGLEFLIYFQGNSAPDKSGLPSDRFSAERTGGSVSTLTIQRTQQEDSAVYLCASSFRERATEAFFGQGTRLTVV.

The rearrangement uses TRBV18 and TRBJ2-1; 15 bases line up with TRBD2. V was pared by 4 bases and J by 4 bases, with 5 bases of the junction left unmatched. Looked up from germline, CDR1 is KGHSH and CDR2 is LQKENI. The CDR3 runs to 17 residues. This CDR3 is CASSQPGLAGGYNEQFF. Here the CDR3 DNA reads TGTGCCAGCTCACAACCGGGACTAGCGGGGGGATACAATGAGCAGTTCTTC.

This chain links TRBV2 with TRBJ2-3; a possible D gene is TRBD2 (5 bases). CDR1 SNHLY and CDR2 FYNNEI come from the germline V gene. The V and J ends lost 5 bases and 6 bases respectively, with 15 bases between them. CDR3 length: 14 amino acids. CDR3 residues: CASSTRLIRDTQYF. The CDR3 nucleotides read TGTGCCAGCAGTACCCGACTAATTAGGGATACGCAGTATTTT. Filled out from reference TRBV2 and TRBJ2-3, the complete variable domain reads EPEVTQTPSHQVTQMGQEVILRCVPISNHLYFYWYRQILGQKVEFLVSFYNNEISEKSEIFDDQFSVERPDGSNFTLKIRSTKLEDSAMYFCASSTRLIRDTQYFGPGTRLTVL.

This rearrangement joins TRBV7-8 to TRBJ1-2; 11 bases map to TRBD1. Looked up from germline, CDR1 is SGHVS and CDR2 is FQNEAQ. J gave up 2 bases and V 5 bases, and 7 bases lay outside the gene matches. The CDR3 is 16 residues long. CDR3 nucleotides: TGTGCCAGCAGCCCGGGGACAGGGGGATCCAACTATGGCTACACCTTC. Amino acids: CASSPGTGGSNYGYTF.

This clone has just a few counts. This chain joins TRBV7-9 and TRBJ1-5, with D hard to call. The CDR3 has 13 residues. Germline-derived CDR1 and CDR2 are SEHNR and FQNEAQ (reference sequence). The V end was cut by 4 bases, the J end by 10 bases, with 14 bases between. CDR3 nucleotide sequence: TGTGCCAGCAGCTCGGACGGGAGCTTTCCCCAGCATTTT. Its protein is CASSSDGSFPQHF. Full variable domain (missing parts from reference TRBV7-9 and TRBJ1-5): DTGVSQNPRHKITKRGQNVTFRCDPISEHNRLYWYRQTLGQGPEFLTYFQNEAQLEKSRLLSDRFSAERPKGSFSTLEIQRTEQGDSAMYLCASSSDGSFPQHFGDGTRLSIL.

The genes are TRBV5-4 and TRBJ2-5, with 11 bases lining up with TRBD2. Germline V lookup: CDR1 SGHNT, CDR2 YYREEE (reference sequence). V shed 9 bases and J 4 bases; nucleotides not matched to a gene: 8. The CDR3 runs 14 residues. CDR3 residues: CATRLAGRIETQYF. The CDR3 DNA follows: TGTGCCACTCGACTAGCGGGAAGAATAGAGACCCAGTACTTC.

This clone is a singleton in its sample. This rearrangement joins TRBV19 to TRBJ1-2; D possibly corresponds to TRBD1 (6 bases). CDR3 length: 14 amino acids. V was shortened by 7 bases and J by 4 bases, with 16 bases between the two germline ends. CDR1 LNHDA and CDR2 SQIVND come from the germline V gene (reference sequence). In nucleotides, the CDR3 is TGTGCCAGTACCTACAGGGACGAACTCTATGGCTACACCTTC. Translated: CASTYRDELYGYTF.

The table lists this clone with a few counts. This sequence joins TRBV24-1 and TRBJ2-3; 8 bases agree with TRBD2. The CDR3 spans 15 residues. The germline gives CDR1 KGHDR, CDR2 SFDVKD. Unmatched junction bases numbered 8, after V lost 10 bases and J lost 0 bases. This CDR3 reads CATRRGGASTDTQYF. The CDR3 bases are TGTGCCACTCGTCGGGGGGGGGCTAGCACAGATACGCAGTATTTT.

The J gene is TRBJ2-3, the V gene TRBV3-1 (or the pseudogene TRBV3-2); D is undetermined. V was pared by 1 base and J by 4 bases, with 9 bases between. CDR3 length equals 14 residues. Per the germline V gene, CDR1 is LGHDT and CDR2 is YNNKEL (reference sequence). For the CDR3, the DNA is TGTGCCAGCAGCCAAGGGCATCTCCCAGATACGCAGTATTTT. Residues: CASSQGHLPDTQYF.

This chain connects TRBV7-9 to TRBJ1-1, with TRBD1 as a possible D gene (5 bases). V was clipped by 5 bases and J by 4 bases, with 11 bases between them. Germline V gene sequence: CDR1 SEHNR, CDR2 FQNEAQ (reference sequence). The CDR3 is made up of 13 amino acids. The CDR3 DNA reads TGTGCCAGCAGCCTAGGGGCACCCACTGAAGCTTTCTTT. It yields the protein CASSLGAPTEAFF.

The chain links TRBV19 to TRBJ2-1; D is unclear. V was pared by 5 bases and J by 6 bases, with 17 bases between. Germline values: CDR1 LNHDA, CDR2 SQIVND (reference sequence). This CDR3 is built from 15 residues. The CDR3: CASSSLLALGNEQFF. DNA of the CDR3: TGTGCCAGTAGTTCCCTTTTAGCCCTGGGCAATGAGCAGTTCTTC. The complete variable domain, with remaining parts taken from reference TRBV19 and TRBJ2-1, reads DGGITQSPKYLFRKEGQNVTLSCEQNLNHDAMYWYRQDPGQGLRLIYYSQIVNDFQKGDIAEGYSVSREKKESFPLTVTSAQKNPTAFYLCASSSLLALGNEQFFGPGTRLTVL.

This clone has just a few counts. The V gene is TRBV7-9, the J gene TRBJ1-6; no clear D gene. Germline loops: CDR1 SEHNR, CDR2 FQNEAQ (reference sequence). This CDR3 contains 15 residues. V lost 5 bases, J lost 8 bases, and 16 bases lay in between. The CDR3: CASSTQDGTDSPLHF. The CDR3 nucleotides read TGTGCCAGCAGCACCCAAGACGGAACAGATTCACCCCTCCACTTT.

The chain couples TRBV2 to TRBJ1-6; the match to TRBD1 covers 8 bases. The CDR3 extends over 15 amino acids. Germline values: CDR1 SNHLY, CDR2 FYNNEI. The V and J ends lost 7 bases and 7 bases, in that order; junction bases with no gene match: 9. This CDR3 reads CASIDPGQANSPLHF. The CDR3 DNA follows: TGTGCCAGCATCGACCCGGGACAGGCCAATTCACCCCTCCACTTT.

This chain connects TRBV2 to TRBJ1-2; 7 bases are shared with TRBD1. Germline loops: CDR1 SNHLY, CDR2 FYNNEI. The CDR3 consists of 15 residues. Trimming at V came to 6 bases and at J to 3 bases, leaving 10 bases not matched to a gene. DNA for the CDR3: TGTGCCAGCAGCCCCGTAGGGGGCGCTGACTATGGCTACACCTTC. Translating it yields CASSPVGGADYGYTF.

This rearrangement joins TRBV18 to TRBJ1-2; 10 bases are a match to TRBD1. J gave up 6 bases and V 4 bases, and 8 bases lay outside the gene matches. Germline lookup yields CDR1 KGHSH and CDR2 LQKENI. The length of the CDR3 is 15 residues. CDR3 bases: TGTGCCAGCTCACGCCCCGACAGGGGGCAAAATGGCTACACCTTC. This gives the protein CASSRPDRGQNGYTF.

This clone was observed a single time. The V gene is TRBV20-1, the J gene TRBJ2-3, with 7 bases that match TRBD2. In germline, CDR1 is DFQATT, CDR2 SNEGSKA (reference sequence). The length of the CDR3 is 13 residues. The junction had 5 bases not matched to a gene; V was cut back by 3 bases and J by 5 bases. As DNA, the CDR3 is TGCAGTGCTAGTTCTGGCGGGGGAGATACGCAGTATTTT. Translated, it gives CSASSGGGDTQYF.

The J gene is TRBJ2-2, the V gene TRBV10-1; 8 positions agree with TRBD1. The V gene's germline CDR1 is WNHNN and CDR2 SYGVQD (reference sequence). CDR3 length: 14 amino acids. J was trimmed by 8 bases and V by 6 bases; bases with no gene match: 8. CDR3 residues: CASSRTGSGGELFF. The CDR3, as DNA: TGCGCCAGCAGCAGGACAGGGTCGGGTGGGGAGCTGTTTTTT.

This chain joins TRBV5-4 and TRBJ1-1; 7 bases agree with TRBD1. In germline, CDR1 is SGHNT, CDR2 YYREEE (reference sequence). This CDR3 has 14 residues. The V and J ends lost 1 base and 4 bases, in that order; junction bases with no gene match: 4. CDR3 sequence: CASSLRTGLTEAFF. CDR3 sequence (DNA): TGTGCCAGCAGCTTGCGGACAGGTCTCACTGAAGCTTTCTTT. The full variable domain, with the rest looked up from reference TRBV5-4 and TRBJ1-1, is ETGVTQSPTHLIKTRGQQVTLRCSSQSGHNTVSWYQQALGQGPQFIFQYYREEENGRGNFPPRFSGLQFPNYSSELNVNALELDDSALYLCASSLRTGLTEAFFGQGTRLTVV.

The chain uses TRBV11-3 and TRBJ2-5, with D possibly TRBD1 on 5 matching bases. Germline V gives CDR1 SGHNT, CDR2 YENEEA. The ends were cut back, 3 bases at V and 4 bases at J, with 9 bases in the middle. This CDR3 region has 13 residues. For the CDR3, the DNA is TGTGCCAGCAGCTTTTCTCAGGGAGAGACCCAGTACTTC. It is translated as CASSFSQGETQYF. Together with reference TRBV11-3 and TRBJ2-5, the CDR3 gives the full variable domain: EAGVVQSPRYKIIEKKQPVAFWCNPISGHNTLYWYLQNLGQGPELLIRYENEEAVDDSQLPKDRFSAERLKGVDSTLKIQPAELGDSAVYLCASSFSQGETQYFGPGTRLLVL.

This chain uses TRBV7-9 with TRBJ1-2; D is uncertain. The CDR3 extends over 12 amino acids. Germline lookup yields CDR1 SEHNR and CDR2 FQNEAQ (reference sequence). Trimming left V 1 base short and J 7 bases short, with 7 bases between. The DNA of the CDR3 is TGTGCCAGCAGCTTAGACGGAGTTGGCTACACCTTC. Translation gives CASSLDGVGYTF.

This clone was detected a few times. The CDR3 spells CASSPGGTGQGAGYF. CDR3 DNA: TGCGCCAGCAGCCCGGGCGGTACGGGACAGGGGGCAGGATATTTT. The chain uses TRBV5-1 and TRBJ1-3; 12 bases align to TRBD1. CDR3 length: 15 amino acids. V lost 4 bases to trimming and J lost 15 bases; unmatched junction nucleotides: 14. Germline lookup yields CDR1 SGHRS and CDR2 YFSETQ.